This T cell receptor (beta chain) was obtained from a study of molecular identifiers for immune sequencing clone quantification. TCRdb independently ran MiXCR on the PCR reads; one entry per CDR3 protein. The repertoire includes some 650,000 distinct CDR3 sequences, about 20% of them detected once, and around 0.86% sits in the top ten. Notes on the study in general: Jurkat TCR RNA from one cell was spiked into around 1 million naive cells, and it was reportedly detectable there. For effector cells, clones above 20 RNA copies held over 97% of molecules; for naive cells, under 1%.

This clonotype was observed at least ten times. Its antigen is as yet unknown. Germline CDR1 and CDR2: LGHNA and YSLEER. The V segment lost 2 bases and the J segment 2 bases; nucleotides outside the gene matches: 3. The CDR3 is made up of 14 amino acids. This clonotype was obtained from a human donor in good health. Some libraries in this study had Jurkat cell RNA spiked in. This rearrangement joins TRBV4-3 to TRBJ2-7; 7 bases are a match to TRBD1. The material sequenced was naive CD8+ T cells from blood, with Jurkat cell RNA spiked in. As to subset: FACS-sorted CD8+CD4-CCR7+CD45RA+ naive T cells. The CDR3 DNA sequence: TGCGCCAGCAGCCAAAACAGGGGCGCCTACGAGCAGTACTTC. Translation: CASSQNRGAYEQYF.